This T cell receptor beta chain was found in a study of neurological immune-mediated disorders. In this sample, this clonotype turned up many times. The antigen is not known. The authors produced cDNA by 5'RACE using 10-nucleotide random UMIs. Per sequencing run, 15-18 subjects together gave over 160 million TCR-beta sequences. TCRdb independently ran MiXCR on the 5' RACE reads; one entry per CDR3 protein. This table holds over 25,000 distinct CDR3 sequences, under 25% found once. PBMCs numbering 2 million and stored at -80 C yielded the unsorted libraries. Study-level findings and limits: CDR3 amino acid sequences found in expanded clones were never shared across subjects, suggesting private repertoires in all groups.

The CDR3 consists of 18 residues. Per germline, CDR1 SGHVS and CDR2 FQNEAQ. With 7 bases clipped from V and 0 bases from J, the junction kept 16 bases outside the gene matches. This chain links TRBV7-8 with TRBJ2-7; 9 bases line up with TRBD2. This sequence was found in a woman aged 55-70 years in good health. The sample taken for sequencing was PBMCs. The CDR3 bases are TGTGCCAGCACCCCAGCGCGAGCGGGAGGCCAAAGCTCCTACGAGCAGTACTTC. Protein: CASTPARAGGQSSYEQYF. Full variable domain (outside the CDR3, taken from reference TRBV7-8 and TRBJ2-7): GAGVSQSPRYKVAKRGQDVALRCDPISGHVSLFWYQQALGQGPEFLTYFQNEAQLDKSGLPSDRFFAERPEGSVSTLKIQRTQQEDSAVYLCASTPARAGGQSSYEQYFGPGTRLTVT.